This passage covers 8 T cell receptor beta chains from one sample sequenced in a study of cytomegalovirus exposure and HLA in healthy donors (dated by TCRdb to the late 2010s). Receptors were amplified or captured by the immunoSEQ multiplex PCR assay. For the multiplex PCR, a mixture combining 60 forward primers for TCR Vbeta segments and 13 reverse primers for TCR Jbeta segments was used. TCRdb re-hosts the immuneACCESS table, in-frame sequences only. Its copies lack some clones; in the studies checked, an unresolved V gene accounts for under half of them, and the cause for the rest is not known. The sample data list 150,000 to 200,000 clones, and approximately 80% of these were observed just once. The top ten clonotypes cover roughly an eighth of the sample. The specimen was PBMCs. These receptors were taken from a woman in her forties in good health and CMV-seronegative.

This chain joins TRBV19 and TRBJ2-1, with D maybe TRBD2 (6 bases). The CDR3 covers 14 residues. Germline V gives CDR1 LNHDA, CDR2 SQIVND (reference sequence). V lost 6 bases to trimming and J lost 4 bases, with 13 bases between them. The CDR3 nucleotides read TGTGCCAGTAGACCAGGTGGGGGGTACAATGAGCAGTTCTTC. This sequence encodes CASRPGGGYNEQFF.

The V and J genes are TRBV14 and TRBJ1-5, with unresolved D. The CDR3 consists of 16 residues. V shed 0 bases and J shed 0 bases, with 9 bases lying between them. The germline CDR1 and CDR2 sequences are SGHDN and FVKESK. Here the CDR3 DNA reads TGTGCCAGCAGCCAAGAATCCGGAGATAGCAATCAGCCCCAGCATTTT. Translation: CASSQESGDSNQPQHF.

The J gene is TRBJ2-5, the V gene TRBV27; no reliable D call. The CDR3 runs 13 residues. The V end lost 4 bases, the J end lost 5 bases, and 11 bases lay between the germline ends. Per germline, CDR1 MNHEY and CDR2 SMNVEV (reference sequence). The CDR3 loop reads CASSSLVMETQYF. In DNA form, the CDR3 reads TGTGCCAGCAGTTCTCTAGTTATGGAGACCCAGTACTTC.

The chain uses TRBV9 and TRBJ2-6, with a possible D match to TRBD1 (6 bases). The CDR3 loop spans 17 amino acids. Germline V gives CDR1 SGDLS, CDR2 YYNGEE. With 4 bases removed from V and 0 bases from J, the gap between germline ends came to 14 bases. The CDR3 region is CASSFGTPSSGANVLTF. The DNA for the CDR3 is TGTGCCAGCAGCTTTGGGACACCAAGCTCTGGGGCCAACGTCCTGACTTTC.

This chain links TRBV6-1 with TRBJ2-1; D is undetermined. The CDR3 is 12 residues long. The germline CDR1 and CDR2 sequences are MNHNS and SASEGT. Between the trimmed V and J ends, which lost 4 bases and 7 bases, there was a span of 8 bases. As DNA, the CDR3 is TGTGCCAGCAGTGTTACAGCTAATGAGCAGTTCTTC. This gives the protein CASSVTANEQFF.

The rearrangement uses TRBV5-8 and TRBJ2-2, with 9 bases lining up with TRBD2. Germline CDR1 reads SGHTS; CDR2 reads YDEGEE. Losses at the gene ends were 4 bases for V and 3 bases for J; bases not matched to a gene: 4. The CDR3 has 15 amino acids. This CDR3 is CASSRTSAYTGELFF. As DNA, the CDR3 is TGTGCCAGCAGCCGGACTAGCGCCTACACCGGGGAGCTGTTTTTT.

The rearrangement links TRBV7-2 to TRBJ2-7, with TRBD2 matching over 10 bases. This CDR3 has 15 amino acids. V lost 1 base and J lost 4; bases outside the gene matches: 4. Germline values: CDR1 SGHTA, CDR2 FQGNSA. The CDR3 loop is CASSLEASGRYEQYF. DNA of the CDR3: TGTGCCAGCAGCTTAGAGGCTAGCGGGAGATACGAGCAGTACTTC.

This chain links TRBV19 with TRBJ1-1; TRBD1 agrees at 7 bases. The CDR3 has 13 residues. V shed 5 bases, J shed 10 bases, and the junction held 10 bases outside the gene matches. Germline V gene lookup returns CDR1 LNHDA and CDR2 SQIVND (reference sequence). The CDR3, as DNA: TGTGCCAGTAGTGACGACAGGGTATCGGGAGCTTTCTTT. Translating gives CASSDDRVSGAFF.